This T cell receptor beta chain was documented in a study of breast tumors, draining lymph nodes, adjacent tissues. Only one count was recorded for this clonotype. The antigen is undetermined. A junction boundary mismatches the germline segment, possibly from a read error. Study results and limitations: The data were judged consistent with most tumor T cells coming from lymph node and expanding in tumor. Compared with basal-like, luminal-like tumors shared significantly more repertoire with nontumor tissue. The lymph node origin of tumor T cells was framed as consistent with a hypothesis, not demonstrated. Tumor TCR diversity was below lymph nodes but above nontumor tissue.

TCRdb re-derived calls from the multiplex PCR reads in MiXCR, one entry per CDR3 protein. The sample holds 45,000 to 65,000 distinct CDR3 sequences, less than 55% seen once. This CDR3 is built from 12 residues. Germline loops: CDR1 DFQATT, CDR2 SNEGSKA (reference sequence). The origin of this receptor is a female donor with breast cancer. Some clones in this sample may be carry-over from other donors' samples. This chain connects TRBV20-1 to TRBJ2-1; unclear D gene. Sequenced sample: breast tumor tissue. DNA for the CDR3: TGTGGGCTCGAGCCCCGATTTAATGAGCCGTTCTTC. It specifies CGLEPRFNEPFF.